Following are 28 T cell receptor beta chains from one sample sequenced in a study of naive and memory T cell subsets. Two oligonucleotides, mixed equimolar, formed the beta constant-region primer covering TRBC1 and TRBC2. MiXCR, applied by TCRdb to the UMI-ligation and nested PCR reads, yields one record per CDR3 protein. The sample holds under 100,000 distinct CDR3 sequences, 7% seen once. Sequencing used central memory CD4+ T cells from blood. All receptors come from a human donor in good health.

This clonotype was counted a few times. The chain recombines TRBV12-3 or TRBV12-4 with TRBJ1-2, with D perhaps matching TRBD1 (5 bases). The CDR3 has 16 amino acids. V gave up 6 bases and J gave up 4 bases, with 21 bases separating them. The chain's CDR3 is CASRTLDSDTGYGYTF. In DNA form, the CDR3 reads TGTGCCAGCAGAACCCTAGACTCGGACACAGGCTATGGCTACACCTTC.

Ten or more counts support this clonotype. The chain links TRBV5-1 to TRBJ1-4; 11 nucleotides line up with TRBD1. In germline, CDR1 is SGHRS, CDR2 YFSETQ. The CDR3 covers 15 residues. Unmatched junction bases numbered 6, after V lost 3 bases and J lost 8 bases. The CDR3 spells CASSSGQGVGEKLFF. The CDR3 nucleotides are TGCGCCAGCAGCTCGGGACAGGGGGTTGGAGAAAAACTGTTTTTT.

This chain links TRBV7-2 with TRBJ2-3; D is perhaps TRBD1 (6 bases). The length of the CDR3 is 14 residues. CDR1 and CDR2 (germline): SGHTA, FQGNSA. Trimming took off 5 bases at V and 2 bases at J, with 11 bases between the two ends. Here the CDR3 DNA reads TGTGCCAGCAGCCGAGACAGGTTCACAGATACGCAGTATTTT. Translation: CASSRDRFTDTQYF. The full variable domain, with the rest looked up from reference TRBV7-2 and TRBJ2-3, is GAGVSQSPSNKVTEKGKDVELRCDPISGHTALYWYRQSLGQGLEFLIYFQGNSAPDKSGLPSDRFSAERTGGSVSTLTIQRTQQEDSAVYLCASSRDRFTDTQYFGPGTRLTVL.

This clonotype has a count of ten or more. The chain couples TRBV12-3 or TRBV12-4 to TRBJ1-1; 8 bases are shared with TRBD1. The CDR3 is made up of 11 amino acids. J was trimmed by 11 bases and V by 6 bases; bases with no gene match: 5. The CDR3 reads CASSFQGAAFF. Here the CDR3 DNA reads TGTGCCAGCAGCTTTCAGGGGGCGGCTTTCTTT.

In this sample, this clonotype turned up many times. The V and J genes are TRBV28 and TRBJ2-1, with TRBD1 as a possible D gene (5 bases). Germline CDR1 reads MDHEN; CDR2 reads SYDVKM. The CDR3 is 12 amino acids. Trimming pared 7 bases from V and 6 bases from J, leaving 10 bases between. In DNA form, the CDR3 reads TGTGCCAGCACCAGGGCCGTCAATGAGCAGTTCTTC. As protein: CASTRAVNEQFF.

This clonotype was detected many times. The rearrangement joins TRBV19 to TRBJ2-3, with 11 positions matching TRBD2. The V segment lost 3 bases and the J segment 4 bases; nucleotides outside the gene matches: 3. This CDR3 has 15 amino acids. Per germline, CDR1 LNHDA and CDR2 SQIVND (reference sequence). The CDR3, as DNA: TGTGCCAGTAGTATTAGGGGACTAGCGGCAGATACGCAGTATTTT. It yields the protein CASSIRGLAADTQYF.

This clonotype was counted only a few times. This chain uses TRBV28 with TRBJ2-6; D not certain. Germline CDR1 MDHEN, CDR2 SYDVKM. This CDR3 has 16 residues. V gave up 10 bases and J gave up 0 bases, with 16 bases separating them. CDR3 protein: CATRLGGLSGANVLTF. CDR3 sequence (DNA): TGTGCCACCAGGCTAGGTGGCCTCTCTGGGGCCAACGTCCTGACTTTC.

The chain couples TRBV27 to TRBJ2-1; no clear D gene. V was trimmed by 4 bases and J by 7 bases, leaving 11 bases between them. Germline assignment: CDR1 MNHEY and CDR2 SMNVEV (reference sequence). The length of the CDR3 is 13 residues. The DNA of the CDR3 is TGTGCCAGCAGTTCGACCTCTTCGAATGAGCAGTTCTTC. It yields the protein CASSSTSSNEQFF.

This clonotype was observed a handful of times. The V call is TRBV12-3 or TRBV12-4, the J call TRBJ2-5; no reliable D call. Trimming shortened V by 6 bases and J by 5 bases, and 7 bases separated the two germline ends. The CDR3 spans 11 residues. The DNA for the CDR3 is TGTGCCAGCAGCTCTCTGGAGACCCAGTACTTC. It codes for CASSSLETQYF.

This chain links TRBV28 with TRBJ2-3, with 9 bases that match TRBD2. This CDR3 region has 18 residues. In germline, CDR1 is MDHEN, CDR2 SYDVKM. J lost 2 bases, V lost 3 bases, and 12 bases had no gene match. The CDR3 DNA follows: TGTGCCAGCAGTTTTGCAATATCCAGCGGGGGGTCCACAGATACGCAGTATTTT. Protein: CASSFAISSGGSTDTQYF.

This clonotype was found a few times. CDR3 amino acids: CASRKTIILQETQYF. The CDR3 DNA reads as TGTGCCAGCAGGAAGACGATCATCTTGCAAGAGACCCAGTACTTC. This chain links TRBV7-2 with TRBJ2-5; D is uncertain. The CDR3 has 15 residues. Looked up from germline, CDR1 is SGHTA and CDR2 is FQGNSA. V lost 6 bases to trimming and J lost 2 bases, with 16 bases between them. Combining the CDR3 with reference TRBV7-2 and TRBJ2-5 gives the whole variable domain GAGVSQSPSNKVTEKGKDVELRCDPISGHTALYWYRQSLGQGLEFLIYFQGNSAPDKSGLPSDRFSAERTGGSVSTLTIQRTQQEDSAVYLCASRKTIILQETQYFGPGTRLLVL.

This clonotype has a count of ten or more. The chain joins TRBV5-5 to TRBJ1-5; D call uncertain. V lost 0 bases and J lost 4, with 8 bases in between. Germline CDR1 and CDR2: SGHKS and YYEKEE (reference sequence). The CDR3 has 14 residues. CDR3 coding DNA: TGTGCCAGCAGCTTGGCAGCGGCGAATCAGCCCCAGCATTTT. As protein: CASSLAAANQPQHF.

This clonotype was seen a handful of times. The chain is built from TRBV12-3 or TRBV12-4 and TRBJ2-7; D uncertain. The ends were cut back, 5 bases at V and 4 bases at J, with 18 bases in the middle. This CDR3 spans 15 amino acids. The CDR3 region is CASSPPRNNPYEQYF. For the CDR3, the DNA is TGTGCCAGCAGTCCACCCCGTAATAACCCATACGAGCAGTACTTC.

This clonotype appeared many times. The chain joins TRBV7-2 to TRBJ2-2; TRBD2 matches at 12 bases. This CDR3 region has 15 residues. The germline V gene has CDR1 SGHTA and CDR2 FQGNSA. Unmatched junction bases numbered 7, after V lost 8 bases and J lost 6 bases. For the CDR3, the DNA is TGTGCCAGCTCTCTAGCGGGAGGGCCGGCCGGGGAGCTGTTTTTT. Protein sequence: CASSLAGGPAGELFF.

This clonotype was observed a handful of times. The chain uses TRBV29-1 and TRBJ1-6; no clear D gene. Trimming removed 4 bases at V and 10 bases at J, with 14 bases between. The CDR3 is 13 amino acids. From germline, CDR1 is SQVTM and CDR2 ANQGSEA. The CDR3 spells CSVGTAVGSPLHF. The CDR3 DNA is TGCAGCGTTGGTACGGCTGTTGGGTCACCCCTCCACTTT.

The chain couples TRBV30 to TRBJ2-1, with a tentative D call TRBD1 (6 bases). The CDR3 length is 14 residues. Germline lookup yields CDR1 GTSNPN and CDR2 SVGIG (reference sequence). V lost 4 bases to trimming and J lost 4 bases, with 14 bases between them. CDR3 sequence: CAWTRTATYNEQFF. As DNA, the CDR3 is TGTGCCTGGACCAGGACAGCTACTTACAATGAGCAGTTCTTC. The whole variable domain, filled in from reference TRBV30 and TRBJ2-1, reads SQTIHQWPATLVQPVGSPLSLECTVEGTSNPNLYWYRQAAGRGLQLLFYSVGIGQISSEVPQNLSASRPQDRQFILSSKKLLLSDSGFYLCAWTRTATYNEQFFGPGTRLTVL.

This chain links TRBV19 with TRBJ2-2; D gene uncertain. Trimming removed 3 bases from V and 6 bases from J, with 11 bases in between. Germline-derived CDR1 and CDR2 are LNHDA and SQIVND (reference sequence). The CDR3 spans 14 residues. The CDR3 is CASSISGRAGELFF. CDR3 bases: TGTGCCAGTAGTATTTCTGGTCGGGCCGGGGAGCTGTTTTTT.

This clonotype was counted between two and nine times. The rearrangement joins TRBV12-3 or TRBV12-4 to TRBJ2-7; D remains ambiguous. V was cut by 1 base and J by 3 bases, with 4 bases left in between. The CDR3 sequence is 12 residues long. The CDR3 region is CASSLVNYEQYF. CDR3 in DNA: TGTGCCAGCAGTTTAGTTAACTACGAGCAGTACTTC.

V gene TRBV10-2 combines with J gene TRBJ1-5; tentative D call: TRBD1 (6 bases). This CDR3 is 14 amino acids long. Deletions cut 3 bases from V and 15 bases from J, with 21 bases between. Germline CDR1 WSHSY, CDR2 SAAADI. The CDR3 nucleotides are TGCGCCAGCAGTGAAGGGAGGACAGCTAGATTCCGGCATTTT. Translation gives CASSEGRTARFRHF.

In this sample, this clonotype turned up many times. The rearrangement links TRBV2 to TRBJ2-2, with 7 bases fitting TRBD1. Germline values: CDR1 SNHLY, CDR2 FYNNEI. The CDR3 length is 16 residues. With V trimmed by 6 bases and J by 1 base, 8 bases remained unmatched. CDR3 sequence: CASRMAGGMNTGELFF. For the CDR3, the DNA is TGTGCCAGCAGGATGGCAGGGGGAATGAACACCGGGGAGCTGTTTTTT.

The chain links TRBV14 to TRBJ2-4; D uncertain. Germline V gene sequence: CDR1 SGHDN, CDR2 FVKESK. Trimming cost V 6 bases and J 9 bases, with 15 bases left between them. The CDR3 extends over 13 amino acids. CDR3 sequence reads: CASSLNPGSIQYF. CDR3 bases: TGTGCCAGCAGTCTCAACCCGGGTAGCATTCAGTACTTC.

V and J are TRBV5-1 and TRBJ2-3; TRBD2 matches 7 bases. This CDR3 region has 14 residues. J lost 4 bases, V lost 0 bases, and 2 bases had no gene match. Germline lookup yields CDR1 SGHRS and CDR2 YFSETQ. The CDR3 DNA sequence: TGCGCCAGCAGCTTGGGGACTAGTTCAGATACGCAGTATTTT. Residues: CASSLGTSSDTQYF.

The chain joins TRBV28 to TRBJ2-7, with D uncertain. Germline CDR1 is MDHEN and CDR2 is SYDVKM. The CDR3 totals 11 residues. The V end was cut by 6 bases, the J end by 5 bases, with 8 bases between. The CDR3, as DNA: TGTGCCAGCAGGGGGAACCACGAGCAGTACTTC. It translates to CASRGNHEQYF.

This clonotype was detected only a few times. The chain employs TRBV10-3 and TRBJ2-3, with 11 bases identical to TRBD2. The CDR3 consists of 16 residues. The V and J ends lost 3 bases and 0 bases, in that order; junction bases with no gene match: 2. CDR1 is ENHRY and CDR2 is SYGVKD in the germline V gene. CDR3 region: CAISDWTSGSTDTQYF. CDR3 bases: TGTGCCATCAGTGACTGGACTAGCGGGAGCACAGATACGCAGTATTTT.

V gene TRBV20-1 combines with J gene TRBJ2-5; no clear D. The germline gives CDR1 DFQATT, CDR2 SNEGSKA (reference sequence). The CDR3 runs to 14 residues. V was shortened by 2 bases and J by 1 base, with 11 bases between the two germline ends. CDR3: CSARRPGTQETQYF. Written as DNA, the CDR3 is TGCAGTGCTAGACGACCGGGCACCCAAGAGACCCAGTACTTC.

The gene calls are TRBV4-3 and TRBJ2-7; D is perhaps TRBD1 or TRBD2 (5 bases each). The CDR3 consists of 15 residues. Germline V gene lookup returns CDR1 LGHNA and CDR2 YSLEER. The V end lost 0 bases, the J end lost 3 bases, and 12 bases lay between the germline ends. The CDR3 DNA sequence: TGCGCCAGCAGCCAAGACCATGAGAGGGGCTACGAGCAGTACTTC. Protein: CASSQDHERGYEQYF.

The V and J genes are TRBV11-2 and TRBJ2-1, with 7 positions matching TRBD2. Per the germline V gene, CDR1 is SGHAT and CDR2 is FQNNGV. V was clipped by 7 bases and J by 8 bases; unmatched bases: 17. The CDR3 has 16 amino acids. The CDR3 spells CASTKGGGGSLDEQFF. CDR3 bases: TGTGCCAGCACCAAGGGTGGCGGGGGTTCTTTGGATGAGCAGTTCTTC.

This clonotype was recorded a few times. The V call is TRBV15, the J call TRBJ1-2; D gene unclear. The V gene's germline CDR1 is LNHNV and CDR2 YYDKDF (reference sequence). V was trimmed by 0 bases and J by 0 bases, leaving 8 bases between them. This CDR3 has 15 residues. CDR3 residues: CATSRDQPSNYGYTF. CDR3 sequence (DNA): TGTGCCACCAGCAGAGATCAACCATCTAACTATGGCTACACCTTC.